The present entry profiles one T cell receptor beta chain with its context. The data were taken from a study of CD8+ T cells in alopecia areata. V was cut by 4 bases and J by 4 bases, with 3 bases left in between. This CDR3 contains 11 residues. CDR1 SEHNR and CDR2 FQNEAQ come from the germline V gene (reference sequence). Following extraction, RNA underwent reverse transcription to cDNA, which served as the sequencing template. Data came from immunoSEQ multiplex PCR; TCRdb stores just in-frame clones and leaves some out. The sample has around 190,000 clones, around 66% seen once. The treatment here: oral pan-JAK inhibitor, 5-10 mg twice daily.

The V gene is TRBV7-9, the J gene TRBJ2-3; D remains unclear. This sequence was found in a human donor with alopecia areata. The source was CD4+ T cells sorted from blood, collected at week 4, from a patient treated with tofacitinib. In DNA, the CDR3 is TGTGCCAGCAGCTCGGCAGATACGCAGTATTTT. It yields the protein CASSSADTQYF.